A single sample is the source of the 29 T cell receptor beta chains below, sequenced in a study of shared clonotypes between healthy human individuals (dated by TCRdb to 2018 to 2021). For the CD8 naive samples, CD45RO-negative cells were positively selected for CCR7, yielding a CD45RA+CCR7+ population from which TemRA cells were excluded. Library preparation was by the immunoSEQ multiplex PCR assay. The clones in this table, taken by TCRdb from immuneACCESS, are in-frame only. Not every clone is retained; where verified, under half of the shortfall comes from an unresolved V gene, and the cause of the rest is unknown. The sample profile shows about 550,000 clones; around 95% of them were found once. The ten largest clones add up to around 0.11% of the sample. Sequencing used naive CD8+ T cells sorted from blood. The sample's cell subset or site label, decoded: CD45RA+CCR7+. All receptors derive from a woman aged 30 to 39 in good health.

The chain employs TRBV5-5 and TRBJ1-1; D gene ambiguous. The CDR3 is 13 residues long. Per the germline V gene, CDR1 is SGHKS and CDR2 is YYEKEE (reference sequence). The V end was cut by 5 bases, the J end by 5 bases, with 13 bases between. CDR3 nucleotides: TGTGCCAGCAGTATCTTCAGTGGAACTGAAGCTTTCTTT. Its translation is CASSIFSGTEAFF.

Details on this clone: Additional DNA sequences in this sample encode the identical CDR3. The CDR3 protein is CASSLSYEQYF. The CDR3 DNA follows: TGTGCCAGCAGCTTATCCTACGAGCAGTACTTC. The chain combines TRBV7-2 with TRBJ2-7, with unresolved D. The CDR3 runs to 11 residues. CDR1 and CDR2 from the germline V gene are SGHTA and FQGNSA. V was pared by 2 bases and J by 1 base, with 0 bases between.

V gene TRBV13 combines with J gene TRBJ2-7; weak D call: TRBD2 (6 bases). Germline-derived CDR1 and CDR2 are PRHDT and FYEKMQ (reference sequence). The CDR3 has 14 residues. V was shortened by 0 bases and J by 6 bases, with 12 bases between the two germline ends. CDR3 nucleotides: TGTGCCAGCAGCTTAGGGACTAGAAGTTCCGAGCAGTACTTC. Translated: CASSLGTRSSEQYF.

CDR3 sequence reads: CASSIVGDSGYSGELFF. CDR3 DNA: TGTGCCAGTAGTATAGTTGGGGACAGTGGATACTCCGGGGAGCTGTTTTTT. V usage is TRBV19 and J usage is TRBJ2-2; 7 bases line up with TRBD1. The CDR3 consists of 17 residues. The V and J ends lost 1 base and 6 bases, in that order; junction bases with no gene match: 11. Looked up from germline, CDR1 is LNHDA and CDR2 is SQIVND (reference sequence). The full variable domain, with the rest looked up from reference TRBV19 and TRBJ2-2, is DGGITQSPKYLFRKEGQNVTLSCEQNLNHDAMYWYRQDPGQGLRLIYYSQIVNDFQKGDIAEGYSVSREKKESFPLTVTSAQKNPTAFYLCASSIVGDSGYSGELFFGEGSRLTVL.

This sequence joins TRBV5-5 and TRBJ2-7, with D hard to call. Per germline, CDR1 SGHKS and CDR2 YYEKEE (reference sequence). The length of the CDR3 is 13 residues. Trimming removed 0 bases at V and 2 bases at J, with 6 bases between. The CDR3 loop is CASSLDPAYEQYF. DNA of the CDR3: TGTGCCAGCAGCTTGGACCCAGCCTACGAGCAGTACTTC.

The chain combines TRBV7-3 with TRBJ2-7, with 8 bases identical to TRBD2. Trimming cost V 5 bases and J 7 bases; bases outside gene matches: 4. There are 12 residues in the CDR3. The germline CDR1 and CDR2 sequences are SGHTA and FQGTGA. CDR3 loop: CASSPPGGEQYF. The CDR3 nucleotides are TGTGCCAGCAGCCCTCCGGGGGGGGAGCAGTACTTC. The entire variable domain, with the rest obtained from reference TRBV7-3 and TRBJ2-7, is as follows: GAGVSQTPSNKVTEKGKYVELRCDPISGHTALYWYRQSLGQGPEFLIYFQGTGAADDSGLPNDRFFAVRPEGSVSTLKIQRTERGDSAVYLCASSPPGGEQYFGPGTRLTVT.

This sequence joins TRBV9 and TRBJ1-4; unclear D gene. The CDR3 covers 14 residues. CDR1 SGDLS and CDR2 YYNGEE come from the germline V gene. The V end was cut by 3 bases, the J end by 7 bases, with 13 bases between. CDR3 nucleotides: TGTGCCAGCAGCGAGGGAACGGCGGGTGAAAAACTGTTTTTT. Amino acids: CASSEGTAGEKLFF. The full variable domain, rest sourced from reference TRBV9 and TRBJ1-4, is DSGVTQTPKHLITATGQRVTLRCSPRSGDLSVYWYQQSLDQGLQFLIQYYNGEERAKGNILERFSAQQFPDLHSELNLSSLELGDSALYFCASSEGTAGEKLFFGSGTQLSVL.

V gene TRBV27 combines with J gene TRBJ2-4; 7 bases align to TRBD2. CDR1 MNHEY and CDR2 SMNVEV come from the germline V gene (reference sequence). Losses at the gene ends were 5 bases for V and 5 bases for J; bases not matched to a gene: 9. This CDR3 comprises 15 residues. The CDR3 bases are TGTGCCAGCAGTGCGTTTGCGGGGGTCGAAAACATTCAGTACTTC. It codes for CASSAFAGVENIQYF.

The rearrangement joins TRBV23-1 to TRBJ2-1; D is undetermined. TRBV23-1 belongs to the ORF category, with a function that is uncertain. The length of the CDR3 is 11 residues. Trimming left V 2 bases short and J 10 bases short, with 6 bases between. The chain's CDR3 is CASSQQEEQFF. The CDR3 bases are TGCGCCAGCAGTCAACAAGAGGAGCAGTTCTTC.

This sequence joins TRBV5-4 and TRBJ2-1, with D perhaps TRBD2 (6 bases). This CDR3 has 15 amino acids. Between the trimmed V and J ends, which lost 2 bases and 0 bases, there was a span of 9 bases. Germline V gives CDR1 SGHNT, CDR2 YYREEE (reference sequence). CDR3 amino acids: CASSFGRSSYNEQFF. The CDR3, as DNA: TGTGCCAGCAGCTTTGGGAGGAGCTCCTACAATGAGCAGTTCTTC.

The rearrangement uses TRBV10-2 and TRBJ2-7; D might be TRBD1 or TRBD2, each matching 5 bases. Trimming stripped 3 bases from V and 6 bases from J, with 6 bases between. The germline V gene encodes CDR1 WSHSY and CDR2 SAAADI. The CDR3 sequence is 11 residues long. This chain's CDR3 is CASSDGGEQYF. Written as DNA, the CDR3 is TGCGCCAGCAGTGATGGGGGCGAGCAGTACTTC.

The gene calls are TRBV6-9 and TRBJ2-1, with a tentative D call TRBD2 (5 bases). Germline V gene lookup returns CDR1 MNHGY and CDR2 SVAAGI. Trimming left V 2 bases short and J 8 bases short, with 10 bases between. CDR3 length equals 13 residues. CDR3 loop: CASSYGGIDEQFF. The CDR3 coding sequence is TGTGCCAGCAGTTATGGAGGAATAGATGAGCAGTTCTTC.

This chain uses TRBV6-5 with TRBJ2-7, with D unresolved. The germline V gene encodes CDR1 MNHEY and CDR2 SVGAGI. This CDR3 has 13 residues. The V gene lost 5 bases and the J gene lost 2 bases, with 10 bases spanning the gap. The CDR3 DNA is TGTGCCAGCAGTCCAGTGGGCCCCTACGAGCAGTACTTC. Protein product: CASSPVGPYEQYF.

The chain links TRBV27 to TRBJ1-2; D is ambiguous. Trimming took off 0 bases at V and 3 bases at J, with 11 bases between the two ends. Germline V gene sequence: CDR1 MNHEY, CDR2 SMNVEV (reference sequence). The CDR3 has 15 amino acids. In DNA form, the CDR3 reads TGTGCCAGCAGTTTATCGGTGGGAGGCGACTATGGCTACACCTTC. It yields the protein CASSLSVGGDYGYTF.

The CDR3, as DNA: TGTGCCAGCAGCTTTTACGGGATCACAGATACGCAGTATTTT. This codes for CASSFYGITDTQYF. The chain couples TRBV5-4 to TRBJ2-3; possible D gene TRBD2, 5 bases. V gave up 2 bases and J gave up 2 bases, with 9 bases separating them. The V gene's germline CDR1 is SGHNT and CDR2 YYREEE (reference sequence). This CDR3 spans 14 amino acids.

This clone was counted once. V usage is TRBV13 and J usage is TRBJ1-5; D is perhaps TRBD1 (5 bases). CDR1 and CDR2 (germline): PRHDT, FYEKMQ (reference sequence). V shed 0 bases and J shed 6 bases, with 9 bases lying between them. The CDR3 contains 14 residues. The chain's CDR3 is CASSLGTGGQPQHF. The CDR3 DNA reads as TGTGCCAGCAGCTTAGGGACCGGGGGTCAGCCCCAGCATTTT.

The rearrangement uses TRBV6-4 and TRBJ2-1, with 8 bases that match TRBD2. Germline V lookup: CDR1 MRHNA, CDR2 SNTAGT. The junction had 4 bases not matched to a gene; V was cut back by 3 bases and J by 0 bases. The CDR3 is made up of 16 amino acids. CDR3: CASSELAASSYNEQFF. In nucleotides, the CDR3 is TGTGCCAGCAGTGAACTAGCGGCCAGCTCCTACAATGAGCAGTTCTTC.

The chain employs TRBV10-2 and TRBJ1-2; D gene ambiguous. CDR1 WSHSY and CDR2 SAAADI come from the germline V gene. This CDR3 contains 19 residues. The V gene lost 3 bases and the J gene lost 5 bases, with 28 bases spanning the gap. CDR3: CASSEAAGIRPGLPYGYTF. In DNA, the CDR3 is TGCGCCAGCAGTGAAGCTGCAGGTATTCGGCCAGGCCTCCCGTATGGCTACACCTTC.

This chain joins TRBV15 and TRBJ2-1, with D perhaps matching TRBD2 (5 bases). V shed 5 bases and J shed 2 bases, with 13 bases lying between them. Germline assignment: CDR1 LNHNV and CDR2 YYDKDF (reference sequence). The CDR3 covers 15 residues. CDR3 nucleotides: TGTGCCACCAGCGGGATAGCGACCACCTACAATGAGCAGTTCTTC. This codes for CATSGIATTYNEQFF.

This chain joins TRBV11-2 and TRBJ2-7; D gene ambiguous. The CDR3 contains 12 residues. Trimming cost V 1 base and J 6 bases, with 7 bases left between them. Per germline, CDR1 SGHAT and CDR2 FQNNGV. The CDR3 loop is CASSLGDVEQYF. The CDR3 DNA is TGTGCCAGCAGCTTAGGGGATGTCGAGCAGTACTTC. The variable domain in full, with the rest retrieved from reference TRBV11-2 and TRBJ2-7, is EAGVAQSPRYKIIEKRQSVAFWCNPISGHATLYWYQQILGQGPKLLIQFQNNGVVDDSQLPKDRFSAERLKGVDSTLKIQPAKLEDSAVYLCASSLGDVEQYFGPGTRLTVT.

The genes are TRBV7-8 and TRBJ2-3, with 7 bases that match TRBD2. J gave up 6 bases and V 1 base, and 10 bases lay outside the gene matches. Germline V CDR1 and CDR2: SGHVS, FQNEAQ. The length of the CDR3 is 16 residues. CDR3 loop: CASSLEPGGLVDTQYF. Here the CDR3 DNA reads TGTGCCAGCAGCTTAGAACCGGGAGGCCTAGTTGATACGCAGTATTTT.

The J gene is TRBJ1-2, the V gene TRBV28; 8 nucleotides align to TRBD1. Germline lookup yields CDR1 MDHEN and CDR2 SYDVKM. The CDR3 totals 15 residues. V shed 5 bases and J 2 bases; nucleotides not matched to a gene: 7. DNA for the CDR3: TGTGCCAGCAGTCCAGGACAGGGTTACAACTATGGCTACACCTTC. Translated, it gives CASSPGQGYNYGYTF.

This clone turned up a few times. The chain combines TRBV28 with TRBJ2-1; perhaps D is TRBD1 or TRBD2 (5 bases each). The length of the CDR3 is 11 residues. The germline V gene encodes CDR1 MDHEN and CDR2 SYDVKM. V gave up 3 bases and J gave up 16 bases, with 13 bases separating them. The CDR3 spells CASSFGGVGFF. The CDR3 bases are TGTGCCAGCAGTTTTGGGGGAGTTGGTTTCTTC.

CDR3 in amino acids: CASSVSRDPAYEQYF. CDR3 sequence (DNA): TGTGCCAGTAGTGTCAGCCGGGACCCAGCCTACGAGCAGTACTTC. This sequence joins TRBV19 and TRBJ2-7, with D perhaps TRBD1 or TRBD2 (5 bases each). CDR1 is LNHDA and CDR2 is SQIVND in the germline V gene (reference sequence). CDR3 length equals 15 residues. V shed 5 bases and J shed 2 bases, with 16 bases lying between them.

The chain recombines TRBV15 with TRBJ2-2; 9 positions agree with TRBD2. The CDR3 has 15 residues. The germline V gene encodes CDR1 LNHNV and CDR2 YYDKDF (reference sequence). V shed 5 bases, J shed 4 bases, and the junction held 5 bases outside the gene matches. For the CDR3, the DNA is TGTGCCACCAGCCGCGGACTAGCGCCCACCGGGGAGCTGTTTTTT. Translation: CATSRGLAPTGELFF.

The CDR3 DNA follows: TGTGCCAGCAGCTCAAACGACAGACAGACTGAAGCTTTCTTT. Protein product: CASSSNDRQTEAFF. The V gene is TRBV5-6, the J gene TRBJ1-1; tentatively, D is TRBD1 (5 bases). There are 14 residues in the CDR3. Germline CDR1 reads SGHDT; CDR2 reads YYEEEE. Trimming shortened V by 3 bases and J by 5 bases, and 14 bases separated the two germline ends.

The chain couples TRBV7-9 to TRBJ2-7; D not resolved. In germline, CDR1 is SEHNR, CDR2 FQNEAQ (reference sequence). Trimming left V 1 base short and J 3 bases short, with 7 bases between. The CDR3 spans 13 residues. CDR3 protein: CASSLVMGYEQYF. The CDR3 DNA reads TGTGCCAGCAGCTTAGTCATGGGCTACGAGCAGTACTTC.

Regarding this clone: The junction departs from the called germline gene at one end, perhaps through a read error. V usage is TRBV6-5 and J usage is TRBJ2-5; possibly TRBD2 for D (5 bases). This CDR3 is built from 16 residues. Per the germline V gene, CDR1 is MNHEY and CDR2 is SVGAGI. CDR3 region: CASSYHPEDFQGTQYF. CDR3 in DNA: TGTGCCAGCAGTTACCACCCCGAGGACTTCCAAGGGACCCAGTACTTC.

The V call is TRBV21-1, the J call TRBJ1-5. TRBV21-1 is a pseudogene. The CDR3 covers 13 residues. For the CDR3, the DNA is TGTGCCAGCAGGGCAGGGGGGGATCAGCCCCAGCATTTT. Its translation: CASRAGGDQPQHF.